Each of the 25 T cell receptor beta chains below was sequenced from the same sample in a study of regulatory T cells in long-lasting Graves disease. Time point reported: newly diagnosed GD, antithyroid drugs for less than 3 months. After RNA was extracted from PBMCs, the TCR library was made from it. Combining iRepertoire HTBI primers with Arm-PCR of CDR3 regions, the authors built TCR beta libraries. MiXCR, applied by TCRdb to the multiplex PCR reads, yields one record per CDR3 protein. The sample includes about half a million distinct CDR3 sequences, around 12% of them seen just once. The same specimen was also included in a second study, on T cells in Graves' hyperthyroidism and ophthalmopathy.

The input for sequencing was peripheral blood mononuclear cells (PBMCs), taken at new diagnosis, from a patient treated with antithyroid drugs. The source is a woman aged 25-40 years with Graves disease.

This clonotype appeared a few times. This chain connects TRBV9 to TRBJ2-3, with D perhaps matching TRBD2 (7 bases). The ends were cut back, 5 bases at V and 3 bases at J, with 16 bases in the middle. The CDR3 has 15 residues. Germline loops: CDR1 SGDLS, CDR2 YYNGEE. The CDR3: CASSAGAPITDTQYF. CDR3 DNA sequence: TGTGCCAGCAGTGCGGGGGCCCCCATAACAGATACGCAGTATTTT.

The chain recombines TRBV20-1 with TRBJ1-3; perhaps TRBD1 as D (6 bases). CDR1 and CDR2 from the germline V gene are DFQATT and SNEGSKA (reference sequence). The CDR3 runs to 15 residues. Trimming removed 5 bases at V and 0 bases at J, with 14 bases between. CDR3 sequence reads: CSAAQDSFSGNTIYF. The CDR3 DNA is TGCAGTGCTGCCCAGGACAGTTTCTCTGGAAACACCATATATTTT.

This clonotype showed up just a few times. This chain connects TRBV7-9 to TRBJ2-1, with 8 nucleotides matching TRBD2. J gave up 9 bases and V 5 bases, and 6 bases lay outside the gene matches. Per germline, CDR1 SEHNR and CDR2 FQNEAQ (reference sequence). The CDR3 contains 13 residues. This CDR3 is CASSLKRELEQFF. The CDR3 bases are TGTGCCAGCAGCCTCAAGCGGGAGCTTGAGCAGTTCTTC.

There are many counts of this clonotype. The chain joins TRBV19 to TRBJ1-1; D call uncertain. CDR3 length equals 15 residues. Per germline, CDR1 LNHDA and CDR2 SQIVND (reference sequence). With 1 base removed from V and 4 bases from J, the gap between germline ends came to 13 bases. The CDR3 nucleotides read TGTGCCAGTAGTATAGCTAGGCTGGGGTTCACTGAAGCTTTCTTT. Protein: CASSIARLGFTEAFF.

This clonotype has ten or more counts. CDR3 coding DNA: TGTGCCAGCAGCTTAATGGGACTAGCGGGATCGTGGGGCTCCAATGAGCAGTTCTTC. It translates to CASSLMGLAGSWGSNEQFF. The chain combines TRBV13 with TRBJ2-1; 13 bases agree with TRBD2. V lost 2 bases and J lost 6; bases outside the gene matches: 13. The CDR3 totals 19 residues. Germline V gene lookup returns CDR1 PRHDT and CDR2 FYEKMQ (reference sequence).

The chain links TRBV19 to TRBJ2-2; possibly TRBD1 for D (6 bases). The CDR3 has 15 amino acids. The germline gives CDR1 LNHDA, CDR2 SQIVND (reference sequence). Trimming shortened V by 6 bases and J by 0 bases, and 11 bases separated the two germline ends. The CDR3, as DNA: TGTGCCAGTAGGACGGACAGCGCGAACACCGGGGAGCTGTTTTTT. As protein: CASRTDSANTGELFF.

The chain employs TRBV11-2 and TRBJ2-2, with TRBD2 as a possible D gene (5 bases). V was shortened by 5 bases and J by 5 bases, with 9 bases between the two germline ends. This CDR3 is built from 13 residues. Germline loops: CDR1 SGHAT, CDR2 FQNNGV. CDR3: CASSRGGTGELFF. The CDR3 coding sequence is TGTGCCAGCAGCCGCGGAGGAACCGGGGAGCTGTTTTTT.

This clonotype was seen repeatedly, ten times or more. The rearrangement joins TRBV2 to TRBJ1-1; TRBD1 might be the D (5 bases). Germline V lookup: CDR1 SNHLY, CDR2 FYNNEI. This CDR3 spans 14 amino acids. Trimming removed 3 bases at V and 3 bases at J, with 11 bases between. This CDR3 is CASSERGRYTEAFF. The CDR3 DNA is TGTGCCAGCAGTGAGAGGGGTAGGTACACTGAAGCTTTCTTT.

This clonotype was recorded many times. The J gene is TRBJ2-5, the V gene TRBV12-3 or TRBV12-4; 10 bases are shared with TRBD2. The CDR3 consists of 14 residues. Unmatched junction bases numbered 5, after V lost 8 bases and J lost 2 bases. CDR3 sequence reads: CASLERGGQETQYF. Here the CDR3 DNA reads TGTGCCAGCCTTGAGCGGGGGGGTCAAGAGACCCAGTACTTC.

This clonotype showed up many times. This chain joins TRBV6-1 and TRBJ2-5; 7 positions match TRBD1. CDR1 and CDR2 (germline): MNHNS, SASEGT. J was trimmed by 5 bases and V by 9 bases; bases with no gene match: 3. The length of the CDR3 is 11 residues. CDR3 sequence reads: CASNRGETQYF. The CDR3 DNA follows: TGTGCCAGTAACAGGGGTGAGACCCAGTACTTC.

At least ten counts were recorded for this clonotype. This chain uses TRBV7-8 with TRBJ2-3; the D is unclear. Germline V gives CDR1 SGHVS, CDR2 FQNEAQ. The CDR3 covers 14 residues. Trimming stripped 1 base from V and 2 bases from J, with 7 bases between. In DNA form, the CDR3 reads TGTGCCAGCAGCTTAGTCGGGCCCACAGATACGCAGTATTTT. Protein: CASSLVGPTDTQYF.

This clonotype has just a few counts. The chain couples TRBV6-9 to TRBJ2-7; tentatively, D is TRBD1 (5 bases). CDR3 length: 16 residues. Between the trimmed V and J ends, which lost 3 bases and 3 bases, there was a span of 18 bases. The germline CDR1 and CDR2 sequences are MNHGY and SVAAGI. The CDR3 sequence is CASSYSKNPGIYEQYF. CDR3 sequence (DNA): TGTGCCAGCAGTTACTCGAAGAACCCAGGGATCTACGAGCAGTACTTC.

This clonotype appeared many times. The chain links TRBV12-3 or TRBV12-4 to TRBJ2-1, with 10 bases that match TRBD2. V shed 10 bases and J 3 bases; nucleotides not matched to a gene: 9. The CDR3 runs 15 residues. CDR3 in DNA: TGTGCCACCTCGGTACTAGCGGGAAACTACAATGAGCAGTTCTTC. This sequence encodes CATSVLAGNYNEQFF.

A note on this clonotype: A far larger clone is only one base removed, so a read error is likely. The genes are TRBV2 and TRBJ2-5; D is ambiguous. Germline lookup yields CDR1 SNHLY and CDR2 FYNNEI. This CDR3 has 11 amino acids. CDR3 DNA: TGTGCCAGCAGACTACAAGAGACCCAGTGCTTC. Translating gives CASRLQETQCF.

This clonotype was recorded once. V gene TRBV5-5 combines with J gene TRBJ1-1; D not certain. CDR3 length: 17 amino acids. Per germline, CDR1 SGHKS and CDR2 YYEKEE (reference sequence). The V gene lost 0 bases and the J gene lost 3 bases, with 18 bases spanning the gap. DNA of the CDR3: TGTGCCAGCAGCTTGGGGTGGGCAGTTTATGGGGACACTGAAGCTTTCTTT. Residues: CASSLGWAVYGDTEAFF.

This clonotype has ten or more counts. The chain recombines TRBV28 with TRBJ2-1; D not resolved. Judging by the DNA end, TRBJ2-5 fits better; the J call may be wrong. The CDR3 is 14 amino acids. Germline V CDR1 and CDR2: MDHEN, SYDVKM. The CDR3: CASSHPRSPETQYF. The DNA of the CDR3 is TGTGCCAGCAGTCACCCACGGAGCCCCGAGACCCAGTACTTC.

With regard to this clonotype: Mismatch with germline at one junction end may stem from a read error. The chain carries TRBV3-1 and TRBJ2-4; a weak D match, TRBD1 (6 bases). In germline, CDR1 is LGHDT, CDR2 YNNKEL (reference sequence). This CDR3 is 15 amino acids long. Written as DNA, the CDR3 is TGTGCCAGCAGCCTCCCGGTGGGGGCGGAAAACACTCAGTACTTC. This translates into CASSLPVGAENTQYF.

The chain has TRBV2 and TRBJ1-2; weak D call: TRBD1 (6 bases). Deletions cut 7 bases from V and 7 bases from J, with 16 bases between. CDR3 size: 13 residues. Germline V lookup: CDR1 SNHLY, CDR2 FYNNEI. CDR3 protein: CASTLNREGGYTF. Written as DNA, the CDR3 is TGTGCCAGCACCCTGAACAGGGAAGGTGGCTACACCTTC.

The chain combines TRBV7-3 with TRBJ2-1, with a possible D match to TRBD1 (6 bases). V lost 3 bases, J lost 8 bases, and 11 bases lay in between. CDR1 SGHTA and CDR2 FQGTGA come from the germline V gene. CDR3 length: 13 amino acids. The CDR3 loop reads CASSLTGVHEQFF. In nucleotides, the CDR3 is TGTGCCAGCAGCTTGACAGGTGTGCATGAGCAGTTCTTC.

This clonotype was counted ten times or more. In DNA, the CDR3 is TGTGCCAGCAGCTCAAACCTATACGAGCAGTACTTC. Residues: CASSSNLYEQYF. The V gene is TRBV5-4, the J gene TRBJ2-7; D unresolved. The V gene's germline CDR1 is SGHNT and CDR2 YYREEE (reference sequence). This CDR3 region has 12 residues. Trimming took off 3 bases at V and 4 bases at J, with 8 bases between the two ends.

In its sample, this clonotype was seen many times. As DNA, the CDR3 is TGTGCCAGCAGGAAGACAGTGAACACTGAAGCTTTCTTT. This encodes CASRKTVNTEAFF. The chain recombines TRBV12-3 or TRBV12-4 with TRBJ1-1; D perhaps matches TRBD1 (5 bases). The CDR3 totals 13 residues. Trimming cost V 6 bases and J 0 bases, with 8 bases left between them.

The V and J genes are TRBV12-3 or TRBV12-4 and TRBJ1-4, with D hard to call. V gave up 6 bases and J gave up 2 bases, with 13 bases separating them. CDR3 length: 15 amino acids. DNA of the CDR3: TGTGCCAGCAGGGCCAAGAGAGGGACTAATGAAAAACTGTTTTTT. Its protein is CASRAKRGTNEKLFF.

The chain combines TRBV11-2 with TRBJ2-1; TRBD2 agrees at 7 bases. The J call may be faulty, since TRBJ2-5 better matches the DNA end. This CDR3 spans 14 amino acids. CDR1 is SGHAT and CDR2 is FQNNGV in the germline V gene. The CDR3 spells CASSLVGGGKTQYF. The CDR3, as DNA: TGTGCCAGCAGCTTGGTGGGGGGGGGGAAGACCCAGTACTTC.

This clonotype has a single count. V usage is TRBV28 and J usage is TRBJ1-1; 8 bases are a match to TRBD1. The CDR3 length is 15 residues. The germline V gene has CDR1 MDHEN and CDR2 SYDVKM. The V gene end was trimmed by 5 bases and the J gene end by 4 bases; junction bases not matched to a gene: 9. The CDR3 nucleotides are TGTGCCAGCAGTCTACCAGGGGGCGCGGGCACTGAAGCTTTCTTT. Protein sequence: CASSLPGGAGTEAFF.

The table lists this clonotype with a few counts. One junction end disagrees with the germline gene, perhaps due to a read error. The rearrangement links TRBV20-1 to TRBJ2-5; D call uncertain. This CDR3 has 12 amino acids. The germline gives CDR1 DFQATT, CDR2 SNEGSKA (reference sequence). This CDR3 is CSATGFDNEQLF. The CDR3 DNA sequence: TGCAGTGCTACCGGATTTGACAATGAGCAGCTCTTC.